This TCR beta chain appears in the sequencing data of a study of Ad26.COV2.S vaccination and SARS-CoV-2 variants listed by TCRdb under 2021. Background for the entire study: Vaccine-arm donors came from COV1001, a multicentre, randomized, double-blind, placebo-controlled phase I-IIa trial of Ad26.COV2.S in healthy adults. Sequencing of the TCRbeta repertoire served to evaluate the specificity and breadth of SARS-CoV-2-reactive T cell receptors following Ad26.COV2.S vaccination. Throughout the experiments and outcome assessment, investigators stayed blinded to trial group allocation. Dosing of Ad26.COV2.S was intramuscular, at either 5x10^10 or 1x10^11 viral particles, delivered as one shot or as two shots spaced 56 days apart. A total of 32 samples were included in the TCR-sequenced set, comprising around 19 Ad26.COV2.S vaccine recipients, 5 placebo recipients and 8 SARS-CoV-2 convalescent individuals. Trial participants were randomized into five groups of five, in which low-dose or high-dose Ad26.COV2.S was given once or twice, or placebo was given on both occasions. The paper as a whole reports these results and caveats: According to the authors, total T cell responses may have been underestimated by the TCR breadth and depth analyses. The study lacked the statistical power to compare responses across vaccine doses or regimens. Ad26.COV2.S recipients had higher spike-specific TCR breadth than placebo recipients (P = 0.0014). Substantial breadth of spike-specific CD8+ and CD4+ T cell responses was reported after vaccination. Comparable non-spike TCR breadth was observed between vaccine and placebo recipients, consistent with only spike being contained in the vaccine.

The immunoSEQ Assay was the method used to sequence TCRbeta CDR3 regions. After extraction, genomic DNA underwent amplification by bias-controlled multiplex PCR, followed by high-throughput sequencing. The original pipeline was this. To quantify the absolute abundance of each unique TCRbeta CDR3 region, sequences were collapsed and filtered. Usable DNA was measured by amplifying reference genes present in all nucleated cells, and TCRbeta template counts were normalized to that usable DNA to estimate T cell fraction. Repertoire TCRs were annotated as SARS-CoV-2-specific by exact matching of V gene, CDR3 amino acid sequence and J gene to a known reactive TCR set. The reference SARS-CoV-2 TCR set was obtained from MIRA and was filtered for enrichment in COVID-19-positive ImmuneCODE repertoires, whereby public or cross-reactive TCRs were removed. Drawing on the MIRA antigens, annotated TCRs were analysed further at the level of specific ORF or position within ORF. Breadth was defined as annotated unique rearrangements over total unique productive rearrangements; depth was the summed frequency of those rearrangements. Two-sided Wilcoxon rank-sum tests were applied when comparing TCR breadth between groups. Entries here come from immuneACCESS through TCRdb and include only in-frame sequences with V and J called. Some clones fail to appear in such tables; in the studies checked, an unresolved V gene covers under half of the shortfall, and the cause of the remainder is unknown. D and trimming come from the DNA, and the V and J calls and clone size come from that table. The sample has over 450,000 clones on record, 80% to 90% of them singletons. The leading ten clones occupy under 2% of the sample.

A word on this clone: No antigen is known for it. No base qualities exist here, and no much larger clone lies one base off it.

The sample's treatment or condition label is to be understood as: over 15 received Ad26.COV2.S at low or high dose, single or two shots; about five received placebo; per-sample allocation not given. Repertoires of vaccine and placebo recipients were sequenced from samples collected on day 63 after the first injection. Cohort 1b enrolled about 25 adults aged 18-55 years at a single site in Boston, USA, between 29 July and 7 August 2020. Ad26.COV2.S consisted of a replication-incompetent adenovirus type 26 vector by which a prefusion-stabilized SARS-CoV-2 spike protein from the original Wuhan strain was expressed. The CDR3 goes from the cysteine to the phenylalanine over 16 residues. The kept DNA is CDR3 alone, 48 bases in frame from the first base. CDR1 is given as LGHDT and CDR2 as YNNKEL, both from the germline V gene (reference sequence). Compared with germline, V lacks 1 base and J lacks 0 bases; bases without a gene match: 0.

The TCR sequence derives from a person between 18 and 65 years old who received the Ad26.COV2.S COVID-19 vaccine or a placebo. Recombination linked TRBV3-1 (or the pseudogene TRBV3-2) to TRBJ2-1; the junction holds 10 bases that match TRBD2. The specimen was peripheral blood, collected in a trial of Ad26.COV2.S vaccine versus placebo. The DNA sequence reads TGTGCCAGCAGCCAAGGGACTAGCGGCTCCTACAATGAGCAGTTCTTC. It is translated as CASSQGTSGSYNEQFF.